These T cell receptor beta chains were read from a single sample in a study of blood T cell repertoires in COVID-19. The table came from immunoSEQ multiplex PCR; TCRdb's copy has only in-frame clones and leaves some out. Of fewer than 200,000 clones listed, roughly four fifths were seen once; the top ten hold 9% to 15%. The sample consisted of peripheral blood. The receptors were gathered from a woman of 80 years or more with COVID-19, enrolled during active disease. Both conserved end residues are part of each CDR3.

>TRBJ1-2|TRBV27
CASSPWTGDSYTF
>TRBJ1-2|TRBV5-4
CASSLDQGWRYGYTF
>TRBJ2-7|TRBV2
CASIPPPGQGTYEQYF
>TRBJ2-3|TRBV28
CASSSRTESTDTQYF
>TRBJ1-1|TRBV27
CASSPQGLNTEAFF
>TRBJ2-3|TRBV5-6
CASSRRGRSTDTQYF
>TRBJ1-5|TRBV4-2
CASSQDRAPANQPQHF
>TRBJ2-2|TRBV6-5
CASRRREAGELFF
>TRBJ1-3|TRBV4-1
CASSLEVARSSGNTIYF
>TRBJ1-1|TRBV7-2
CASRKREYTEAFF
>TRBJ1-1|TRBV12-3/TRBV12-4
CASRPGHLIEAFF
>TRBJ2-3|TRBV19
CASSIWVAGGTDTQYF
>TRBJ1-1|TRBV19
CASSMFLWRGEAFF
>TRBJ2-7|TRBV2
CASTRQGYEQYF
>TRBJ2-1|TRBV3-1/TRBV3-2
CASSQGFGGWAANNEQFF
>TRBJ2-3|TRBV9
CASSKGNTDTQYF